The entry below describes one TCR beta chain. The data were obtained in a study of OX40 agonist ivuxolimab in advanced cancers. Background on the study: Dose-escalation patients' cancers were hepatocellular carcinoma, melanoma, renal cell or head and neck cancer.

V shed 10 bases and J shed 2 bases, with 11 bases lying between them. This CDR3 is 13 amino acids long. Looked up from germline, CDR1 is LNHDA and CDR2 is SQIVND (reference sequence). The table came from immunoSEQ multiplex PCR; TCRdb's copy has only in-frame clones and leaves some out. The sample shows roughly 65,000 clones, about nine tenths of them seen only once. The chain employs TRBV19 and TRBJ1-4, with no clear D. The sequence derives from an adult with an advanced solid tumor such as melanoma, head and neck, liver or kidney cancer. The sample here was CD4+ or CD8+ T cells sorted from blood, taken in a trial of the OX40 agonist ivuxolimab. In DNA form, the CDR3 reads TGTGCCACCCGGAGGGAGACTAATGAAAAACTGTTTTTT. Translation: CATRRETNEKLFF.